The clone carrying this T cell receptor beta chain was counted ten times or more. No antigen is known for it. Germline assignment: CDR1 SEHNR and CDR2 FQNEAQ (reference sequence). V lost 3 bases and J lost 5, with 16 bases in between. CDR3 length: 15 amino acids. This record comes from a study of T cells after yellow fever vaccination. General study points: A faster peak, day 5 versus 15, was reached by the weaker secondary response. Clones that expanded after primary vaccination mostly reappeared after the booster (96% CD4, 88% CD8).

From the 5' RACE reads, TCRdb called clonotypes with MiXCR, one entry per CDR3 protein. The sample carries 200,000 to 300,000 distinct CDR3 sequences, roughly 4% recorded once. The V call is TRBV7-9, the J call TRBJ1-2; D gene ambiguous. Sequences were derived from PBMCs, sampled 15 days after the yellow fever booster vaccination. This sequence was found in a man aged 18 to 29 who received the YFV17D yellow fever vaccine. In nucleotides, the CDR3 is TGTGCCAGCAGCTTTATAGTCTTGGGTGGATATGGCTACACCTTC. Protein product: CASSFIVLGGYGYTF.